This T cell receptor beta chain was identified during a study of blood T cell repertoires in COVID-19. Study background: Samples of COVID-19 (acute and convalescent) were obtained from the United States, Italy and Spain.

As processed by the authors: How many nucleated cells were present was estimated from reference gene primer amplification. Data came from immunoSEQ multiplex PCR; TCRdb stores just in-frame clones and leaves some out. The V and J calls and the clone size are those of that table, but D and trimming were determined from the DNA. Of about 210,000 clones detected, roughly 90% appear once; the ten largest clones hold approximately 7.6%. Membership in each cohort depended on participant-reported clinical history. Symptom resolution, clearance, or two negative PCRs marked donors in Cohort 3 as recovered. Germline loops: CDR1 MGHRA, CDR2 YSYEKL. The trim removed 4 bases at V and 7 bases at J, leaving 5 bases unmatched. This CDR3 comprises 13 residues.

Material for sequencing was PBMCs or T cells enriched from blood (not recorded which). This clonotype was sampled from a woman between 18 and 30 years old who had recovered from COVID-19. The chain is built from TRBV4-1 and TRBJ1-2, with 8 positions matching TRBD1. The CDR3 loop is CASSLTGVGGYTF. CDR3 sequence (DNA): TGCGCCAGCAGCCTGACAGGGGTGGGTGGCTACACCTTC.